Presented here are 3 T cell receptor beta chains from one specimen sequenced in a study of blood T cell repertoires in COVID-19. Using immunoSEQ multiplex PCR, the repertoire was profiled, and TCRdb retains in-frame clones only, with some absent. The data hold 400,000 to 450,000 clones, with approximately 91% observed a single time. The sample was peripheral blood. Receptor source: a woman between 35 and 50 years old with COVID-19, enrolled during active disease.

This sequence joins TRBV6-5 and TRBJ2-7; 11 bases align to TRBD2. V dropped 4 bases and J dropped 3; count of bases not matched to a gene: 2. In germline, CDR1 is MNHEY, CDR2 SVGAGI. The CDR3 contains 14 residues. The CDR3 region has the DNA TGTGCCAGCAGTTCCGGGACTAGCGGCTACGAGCAGTACTTC. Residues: CASSSGTSGYEQYF.

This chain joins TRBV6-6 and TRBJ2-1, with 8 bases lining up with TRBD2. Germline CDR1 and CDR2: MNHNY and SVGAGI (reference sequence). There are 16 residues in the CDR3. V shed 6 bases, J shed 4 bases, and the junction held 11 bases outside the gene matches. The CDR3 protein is CASRAPSGRSYNEQFF. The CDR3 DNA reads TGTGCCAGCAGGGCCCCCAGCGGGAGATCTTACAATGAGCAGTTCTTC.

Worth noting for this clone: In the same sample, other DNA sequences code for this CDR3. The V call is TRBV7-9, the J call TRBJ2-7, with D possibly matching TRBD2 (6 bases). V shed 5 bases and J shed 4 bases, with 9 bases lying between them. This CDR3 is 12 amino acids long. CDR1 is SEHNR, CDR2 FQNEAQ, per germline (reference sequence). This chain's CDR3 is CASSLSGYEQYF. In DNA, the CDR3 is TGTGCCAGCAGCCTTAGCGGTTACGAGCAGTACTTC.